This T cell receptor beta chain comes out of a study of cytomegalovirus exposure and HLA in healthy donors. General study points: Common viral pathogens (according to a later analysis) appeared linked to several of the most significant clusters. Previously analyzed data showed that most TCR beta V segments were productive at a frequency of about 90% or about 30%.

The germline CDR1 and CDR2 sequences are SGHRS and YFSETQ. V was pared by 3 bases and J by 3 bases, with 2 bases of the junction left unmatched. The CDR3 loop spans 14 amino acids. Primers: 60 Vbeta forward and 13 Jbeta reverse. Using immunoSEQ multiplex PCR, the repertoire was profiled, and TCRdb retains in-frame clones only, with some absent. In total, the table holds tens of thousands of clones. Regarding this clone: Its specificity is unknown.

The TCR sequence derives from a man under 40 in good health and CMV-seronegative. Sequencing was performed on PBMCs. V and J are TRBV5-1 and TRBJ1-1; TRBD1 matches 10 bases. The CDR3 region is CASSWTGGDTEAFF. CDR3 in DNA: TGCGCCAGCAGCTGGACAGGGGGAGACACTGAAGCTTTCTTT. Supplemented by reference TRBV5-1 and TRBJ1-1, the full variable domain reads KAGVTQTPRYLIKTRGQQVTLSCSPISGHRSVSWYQQTPGQGLQFLFEYFSETQRNKGNFPGRFSGRQFSNSRSEMNVSTLELGDSALYLCASSWTGGDTEAFFGQGTRLTVV.